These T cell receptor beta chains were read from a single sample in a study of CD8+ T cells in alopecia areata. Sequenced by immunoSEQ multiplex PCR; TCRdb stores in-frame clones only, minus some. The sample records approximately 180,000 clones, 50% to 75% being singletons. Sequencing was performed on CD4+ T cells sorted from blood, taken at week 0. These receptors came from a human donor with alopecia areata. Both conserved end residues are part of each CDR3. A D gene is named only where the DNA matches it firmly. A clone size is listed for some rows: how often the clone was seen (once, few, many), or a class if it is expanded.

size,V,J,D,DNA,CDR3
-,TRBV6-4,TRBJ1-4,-,TGTGCCAGCAGTGACCCGCAACCGGCCCCTTCGGCCAGAACTAATGAAAAACTGTTTTTT,CASSDPQPAPSARTNEKLFF
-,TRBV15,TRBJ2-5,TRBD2,TGTGCCACCGGCAGCGGGGAAGAGACCCAGTACTTC,CATGSGEETQYF
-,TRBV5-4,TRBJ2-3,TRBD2,TGTGCCAGCAGCCGTGGACTAGTCCGAGATACGCAGTATTTT,CASSRGLVRDTQYF
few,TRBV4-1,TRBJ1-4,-,TGCGCCAGCAGCCAAGGGTCGGCCGGAAGAGGTGAAAAACTGTTTTTT,CASSQGSAGRGEKLFF
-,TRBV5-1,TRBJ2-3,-,TGCGCCAGCAGCGGGACTGCCCAGGCGGATACGCAGTATTTT,CASSGTAQADTQYF
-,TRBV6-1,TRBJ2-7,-,TGTGCCGCCGCCTGGGATCGACCGTCCTACGAGCAGTACTTC,CAAAWDRPSYEQYF
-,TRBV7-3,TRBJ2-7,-,TGTGCCAGCAGCCTTGGACAATCCAGCGAGCAGTACTTC,CASSLGQSSEQYF
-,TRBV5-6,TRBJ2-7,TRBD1,TGTGCCAGCAGCAGGACAGGGGTGGAGTACTTC,CASSRTGVEYF
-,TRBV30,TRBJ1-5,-,TGTGCCTGGAGTGTACGGTCAGGGGTGTTTCAGCCCCAGCATTTT,CAWSVRSGVFQPQHF
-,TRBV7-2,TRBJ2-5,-,TGTGCCAGCAGCTTTCAAGAGACCCAGTACTTC,CASSFQETQYF
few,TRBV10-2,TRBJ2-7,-,TGCGCCAGCAGTGGTACGAAGGAGCAGTACTTC,CASSGTKEQYF
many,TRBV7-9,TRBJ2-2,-,TGTGCCAGCCCCGAGGGGATGAACACCGGGGAGCTGTTTTTT,CASPEGMNTGELFF
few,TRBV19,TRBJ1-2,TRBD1,TGTGCCAGTAGTACCGACCCGGGACAGATTTCCTATGGCTACACCTTC,CASSTDPGQISYGYTF
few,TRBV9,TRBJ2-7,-,TGTGCCAGCAGCGTTCGACAGGCAAGCTACGAGCAGTACTTC,CASSVRQASYEQYF
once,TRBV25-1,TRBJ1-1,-,TGTGCCAGCAGTCTTGGGCGAGAGGGGGCTTTCTTT,CASSLGREGAFF
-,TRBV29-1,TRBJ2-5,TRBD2,TGCAGCGTTGGGCCTAGCGGGGAGACCCAGTACTTC,CSVGPSGETQYF
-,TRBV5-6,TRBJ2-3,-,TGTGCCAGCAGTTACCAGGGGAGATATAGCACAGATACGCAGTATTTT,CASSYQGRYSTDTQYF
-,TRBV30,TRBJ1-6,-,TGTGCCTGGAGTGTAAAGGTGGGGGGGGCGGATAATTCACCCCTCCACTTT,CAWSVKVGGADNSPLHF
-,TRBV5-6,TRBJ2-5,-,TGTGCCAGCAGCCGCCGGCGGGTGGAAGAGACCCAGTACTTC,CASSRRRVEETQYF
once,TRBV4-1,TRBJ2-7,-,TGCGCCAGCAGCCAAGGTGGGGGAGGCTACGAGCAGTACTTC,CASSQGGGGYEQYF
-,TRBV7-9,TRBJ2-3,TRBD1,TGTGCCAGCAGCCCCCGGGACAGGGCAACAGATACGCAGTATTTT,CASSPRDRATDTQYF
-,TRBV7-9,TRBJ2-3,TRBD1,TGTGCCAGCAGCTACCGACAGGGCTCAGATACGCAGTATTTT,CASSYRQGSDTQYF
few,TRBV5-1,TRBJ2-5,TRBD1,TGCGCCAGCAGCTCGGGACAGAAAGAGACCCAGTACTTC,CASSSGQKETQYF